Listed below are T cell receptor beta chains from one sample, sequenced in a study of chronic HIV infection and antiretroviral therapy. TCRdb itself ran the 5' RACE reads through MiXCR, one entry per CDR3 protein. The table includes tens of thousands of distinct CDR3 sequences, 8% to 10% detected once. Sample: peripheral blood. All receptors come from an adult who had HIV and had not received antiretroviral therapy, or was an uninfected healthy control (not recorded which). Each CDR3 is given with its conserved first and last residue. The D gene is left open where the match is weak. A row's size may be missing; if present it is once, few, many or a size class.

>14|many|TRBJ2-7|TRBD1|TRBV6-2/TRBV6-3
CASRAGTGEYEQYF
TGTGCCAGCAGAGCCGGGACAGGGGAATACGAGCAGTACTTC
>14|-|TRBJ2-7|-|TRBV7-9
CASSLVHAGWEQYF
TGTGCCAGCAGCTTAGTTCACGCAGGGTGGGAGCAGTACTTC
>15|many|TRBJ2-1|-|TRBV3-1
CASSQGPRQPNEQFF
TGTGCCAGCAGCCAAGGCCCTCGACAGCCCAATGAGCAGTTCTTC
>15|many|TRBJ1-3|TRBD1|TRBV18
CASSPQGQPGNTIYF
TGTGCCAGCTCACCACAGGGACAGCCTGGAAACACCATATATTTT
>14|-|TRBJ1-2|-|TRBV5-1
CASSLGQANYGYTF
TGCGCCAGCAGCTTGGGGCAAGCTAACTATGGCTACACCTTC
>16|few|TRBJ1-6|-|TRBV11-2
CASRPVGGRYNSPLHF
TGTGCCAGCAGGCCTGTCGGGGGCAGATATAATTCACCCCTCCACTTT
>13|medium-sized|TRBJ2-7|-|TRBV10-3
CAISAGDSYEQYF
TGTGCCATCAGTGCAGGTGATTCCTACGAGCAGTACTTC
>14|-|TRBJ1-2|TRBD1|TRBV10-3
CAISVIGGVYGYTF
TGTGCCATCAGTGTAATAGGGGGCGTCTATGGCTACACCTTC
>15|few|TRBJ1-2|-|TRBV28
CASSYPDRAFYGYTF
TGTGCCAGCAGTTATCCGGACAGAGCCTTCTATGGCTACACCTTC
>15|few|TRBJ1-1|-|TRBV7-3
CASSPQGNMNTEAFF
TGTGCCAGCAGCCCCCAGGGGAATATGAACACTGAAGCTTTCTTT
>14|-|TRBJ2-5|-|TRBV29-1
CSVESVADEETQYF
TGCAGCGTTGAATCCGTGGCGGATGAAGAGACCCAGTACTTC
>14|many|TRBJ2-7|-|TRBV20-1
CSARSSEDYYEQYF
TGCAGTGCTAGGTCTAGCGAGGACTACTACGAGCAGTACTTC
>14|-|TRBJ2-2|TRBD2|TRBV5-1
CASRLAGGTGELFF
TGCGCCTCCCGACTAGCGGGAGGGACCGGGGAGCTGTTTTTT
>14|-|TRBJ1-1|TRBD1|TRBV2
CASSDEPRQGRAFF
TGTGCCAGCAGTGATGAGCCGAGACAGGGTAGAGCTTTCTTT
>10|few|TRBJ1-1|-|TRBV29-1
CGGMNTEAFF
TGCGGGGGGATGAACACTGAAGCTTTCTTT
>15|few|TRBJ1-1|-|TRBV9
CASSVAATENTEAFF
TGTGCCAGCAGCGTAGCTGCGACAGAGAACACTGAAGCTTTCTTT
>10|many|TRBJ1-1|-|TRBV21-1
CARVRTEAFF
TGTGCCAGGGTGCGGACTGAAGCTTTCTTT
>14|many|TRBJ2-2|-|TRBV2
CASSEDRTTGELFF
TGTGCCAGCAGTGAGGACAGAACCACCGGGGAGCTGTTTTTT
>11|few|TRBJ1-4|-|TRBV4-1
CASSWREKLFF
TGCGCCAGCAGCTGGAGGGAAAAACTGTTTTTT
>12|-|TRBJ1-2|-|TRBV12-3/TRBV12-4
CASSFGGLGYTF
TGTGCCAGCAGTTTTGGGGGGCTTGGCTACACCTTC
>15|few|TRBJ1-5|-|TRBV9
CASSVGSQGNQPQHF
TGTGCCAGCAGCGTAGGGTCCCAGGGGAATCAGCCCCAGCATTTT
>13|many|TRBJ2-7|-|TRBV2
CATQQGRDYEQYF
TGTGCCACCCAACAGGGGAGGGACTACGAGCAGTACTTC
>16|few|TRBJ1-5|TRBD1|TRBV4-3
CASSQDWDRDGQPQHF
TGCGCCAGCAGCCAAGATTGGGACAGGGACGGGCAGCCCCAGCATTTT
>15|many|TRBJ1-1|-|TRBV7-9
CASSLSAGVRTEAFF
TGTGCCAGCAGCTTATCGGCAGGGGTTCGAACTGAAGCTTTCTTT
>15|-|TRBJ2-2|TRBD1|TRBV5-6
CASSSPGQGAGELFF
TGTGCCAGCAGCTCGCCGGGACAGGGCGCCGGGGAGCTGTTTTTT
>12|many|TRBJ2-7|-|TRBV4-1
CASSPPGYEQYF
TGCGCCAGCAGCCCCCCGGGGTACGAGCAGTACTTC
>12|-|TRBJ2-7|-|TRBV20-1
CSARGDQIEQYF
TGCAGTGCTAGAGGGGACCAAATCGAGCAGTACTTC
>16|many|TRBJ1-1|-|TRBV6-2/TRBV6-3
CASSYSQSAGRTEAFF
TGTGCCAGCAGTTACTCGCAGTCAGCGGGGCGCACTGAAGCTTTCTTT